The T cell receptor (beta chain) described here comes from a study of T cell responses to AZD1222 COVID-19 vaccine. V dropped 0 bases and J dropped 5 bases, with 11 bases sitting between them. The CDR3 sequence is 14 residues long. CDR1 is LGHDT and CDR2 is YNNKEL in the germline V gene (reference sequence). Repertoires were generated with immunoSEQ multiplex PCR, while TCRdb's copy carries only in-frame clones and drops some. The sample yields over 100,000 clones, under 95% seen once. The V gene is TRBV3-1 (or the pseudogene TRBV3-2), the J gene TRBJ2-7; the D is unclear. Sequenced here: peripheral blood, sampled 28 days after the second AZD1222 dose. The TCR was taken from an adult who received the AZD1222 COVID-19 vaccine. The CDR3 DNA reads TGTGCCAGCAGCCAAGACCTTACTAACAACGAGCAGTACTTC. It specifies CASSQDLTNNEQYF.